Listed here is a single TCR beta chain. The data stem from a study of graft-versus-host responses after intestinal transplantation. Each mixed lymphocyte reaction held around 200,000 CFSE-labeled responders and around 200,000 irradiated violet-dye-labeled stimulators. This CDR3 spans 13 amino acids. CDR1 is LNHDA, CDR2 SQIVND, per germline (reference sequence). V was clipped by 5 bases and J by 8 bases; unmatched bases: 5. Profiling relied on immunoSEQ multiplex PCR, and the TCRdb table lists in-frame clones only, not all of them. The sample comprises under 20,000 clones, under 40% of which are singletons, and approximately 2% rests with the top ten.

The chain couples TRBV19 to TRBJ1-4; 7 bases map to TRBD1. The sequence was collected from a human patient who was an organ donor for intestinal transplantation. The material was alloreactive CD4+ T cells from a mixed lymphocyte reaction culture, obtained before transplantation. As for subset: CFSE-low proliferating T cells sorted from roughly 6-day pre-transplant mixed lymphocyte reaction (GvH or HvG direction). The CDR3 nucleotides are TGTGCCAGTAGTCCCACAGGGGAGGAAAAACTGTTTTTT. Its protein is CASSPTGEEKLFF.